This T cell receptor beta chain was obtained from a study of T cells in tumors and immune-related adverse events (dated by TCRdb to about 2021). The treatment or condition label corresponds to: nivolumab (PD-1 blockade) given before sampling. The DNeasy Blood and Tissue Kit was used to extract DNA from the formalin-fixed paraffin-embedded specimens. Trimming at the junction amounts to 5 bases on V and 8 bases on J, and the germline ends lie 15 bases apart. The CDR3, from cysteine to phenylalanine, totals 13 residues. Only the CDR3 part of the read is kept: 39 bases, read in frame from the first base. The germline V gene encodes CDR1 SEHNR and CDR2 FQNEAQ (reference sequence). Regarding this clone: This clone's antigen is unknown. Base quality data are lacking; no much larger clone is found one base away.

The TCR beta locus was amplified and sequenced using the immunoSEQ assay, from which bulk TCR Vbeta CDR3 data were obtained. As for how the authors treated the data: CDR3s were excluded if they were non-productive, were shorter than 7 amino acids, or did not start with C or end with F/W. Only specimens with at least 1000 reads were analysed, and clonotypes were defined at the amino acid level. To compute clonality, Pielou's evenness was subtracted from 1. To equalize library sizes, abundance-weighted random subsampling with replacement was performed and repeated 100 times so that 95% confidence intervals could be reported. Repertoire overlap was quantified using the Morisita overlap index, and the top 40 clones per specimen were examined for overlap with the irAE. TCRdb limited this immuneACCESS table to in-frame rearrangements with V and J called. A share of clones is missing; checked studies link under half to unresolved V genes, and the rest is unexplained. Clone size and V and J calls were adopted from that table, with D and trimming inferred from the DNA. The sample profile shows approximately 4,600 clones; approximately 65% of them were found once. The top ten hold about 5.7% of the sample.

The material sequenced was gut tissue, taken from a patient treated with anti-PD-1 therapy. This TCR was sampled from a female donor with metastatic renal cell carcinoma. Recombination linked TRBV7-9 to TRBJ1-1; the D gene cannot be named for sure. The CDR3 here reads CASSQEVMREAFF. The nucleotides are TGTGCCAGCAGCCAAGAGGTTATGCGCGAAGCTTTCTTT.